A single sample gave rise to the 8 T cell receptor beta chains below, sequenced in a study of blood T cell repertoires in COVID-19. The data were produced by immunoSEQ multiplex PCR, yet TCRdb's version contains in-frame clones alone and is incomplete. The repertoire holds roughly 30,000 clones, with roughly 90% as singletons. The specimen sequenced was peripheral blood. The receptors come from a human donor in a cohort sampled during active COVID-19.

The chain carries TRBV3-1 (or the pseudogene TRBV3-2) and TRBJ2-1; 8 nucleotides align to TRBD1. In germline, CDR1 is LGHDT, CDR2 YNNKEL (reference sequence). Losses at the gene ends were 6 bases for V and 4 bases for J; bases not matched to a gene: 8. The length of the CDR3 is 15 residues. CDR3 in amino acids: CASSPRGLGYNEQFF. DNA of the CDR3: TGTGCCAGCAGTCCCAGGGGGCTCGGGTACAATGAGCAGTTCTTC.

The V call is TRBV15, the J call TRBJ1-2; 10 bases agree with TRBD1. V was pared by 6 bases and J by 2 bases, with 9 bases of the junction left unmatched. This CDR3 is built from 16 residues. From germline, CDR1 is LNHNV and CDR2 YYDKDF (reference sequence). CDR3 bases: TGTGCCACCAGAGCCCCCGGACAGGGGGGGAACTATGGCTACACCTTC. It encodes CATRAPGQGGNYGYTF. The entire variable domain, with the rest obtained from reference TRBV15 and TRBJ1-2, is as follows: DAMVIQNPRYQVTQFGKPVTLSCSQTLNHNVMYWYQQKSSQAPKLLFHYYDKDFNNEADTPDNFQSRRPNTSFCFLDIRSPGLGDTAMYLCATRAPGQGGNYGYTFGSGTRLTVV.

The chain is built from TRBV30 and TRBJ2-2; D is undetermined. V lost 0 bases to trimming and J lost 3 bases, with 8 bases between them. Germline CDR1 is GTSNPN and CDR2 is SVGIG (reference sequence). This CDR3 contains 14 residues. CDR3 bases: TGTGCCTGGAGTGTACAAGTTGACACCGGGGAGCTGTTTTTT. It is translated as CAWSVQVDTGELFF. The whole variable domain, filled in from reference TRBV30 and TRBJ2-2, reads SQTIHQWPATLVQPVGSPLSLECTVEGTSNPNLYWYRQAAGRGLQLLFYSVGIGQISSEVPQNLSASRPQDRQFILSSKKLLLSDSGFYLCAWSVQVDTGELFFGEGSRLTVL.

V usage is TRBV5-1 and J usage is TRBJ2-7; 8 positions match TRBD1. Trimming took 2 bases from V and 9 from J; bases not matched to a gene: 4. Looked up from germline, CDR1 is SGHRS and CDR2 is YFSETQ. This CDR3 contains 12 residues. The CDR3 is CASSLSGGGQYF. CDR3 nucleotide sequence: TGCGCCAGCAGCTTATCAGGGGGCGGGCAGTACTTC.

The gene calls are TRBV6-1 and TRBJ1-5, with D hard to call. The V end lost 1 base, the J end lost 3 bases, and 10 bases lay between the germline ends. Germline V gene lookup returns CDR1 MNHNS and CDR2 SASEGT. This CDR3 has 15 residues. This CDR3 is CASSEDRQANQPQHF. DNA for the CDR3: TGTGCCAGCAGTGAAGACCGGCAGGCCAATCAGCCCCAGCATTTT.

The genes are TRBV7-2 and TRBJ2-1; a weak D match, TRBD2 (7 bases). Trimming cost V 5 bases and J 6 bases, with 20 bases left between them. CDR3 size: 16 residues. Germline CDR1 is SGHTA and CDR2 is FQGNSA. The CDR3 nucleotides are TGTGCCAGCAGCCGGTTAGGGGGGGCAATCATCAATGAGCAGTTCTTC. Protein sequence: CASSRLGGAIINEQFF. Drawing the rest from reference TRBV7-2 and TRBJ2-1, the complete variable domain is GAGVSQSPSNKVTEKGKDVELRCDPISGHTALYWYRQSLGQGLEFLIYFQGNSAPDKSGLPSDRFSAERTGGSVSTLTIQRTQQEDSAVYLCASSRLGGAIINEQFFGPGTRLTVL.

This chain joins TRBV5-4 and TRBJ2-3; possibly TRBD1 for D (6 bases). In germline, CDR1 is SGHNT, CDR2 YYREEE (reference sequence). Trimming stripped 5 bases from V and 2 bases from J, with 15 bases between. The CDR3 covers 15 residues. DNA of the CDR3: TGTGCCAGCAGTAGCTGGACAGCCCTCACAGATACGCAGTATTTT. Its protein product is CASSSWTALTDTQYF.

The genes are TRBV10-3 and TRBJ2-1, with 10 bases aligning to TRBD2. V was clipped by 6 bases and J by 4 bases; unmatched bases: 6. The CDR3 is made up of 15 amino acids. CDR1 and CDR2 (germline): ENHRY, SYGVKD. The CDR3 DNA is TGTGCCATCAGCGGTAGCGGGGGGAAATACAATGAGCAGTTCTTC. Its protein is CAISGSGGKYNEQFF.